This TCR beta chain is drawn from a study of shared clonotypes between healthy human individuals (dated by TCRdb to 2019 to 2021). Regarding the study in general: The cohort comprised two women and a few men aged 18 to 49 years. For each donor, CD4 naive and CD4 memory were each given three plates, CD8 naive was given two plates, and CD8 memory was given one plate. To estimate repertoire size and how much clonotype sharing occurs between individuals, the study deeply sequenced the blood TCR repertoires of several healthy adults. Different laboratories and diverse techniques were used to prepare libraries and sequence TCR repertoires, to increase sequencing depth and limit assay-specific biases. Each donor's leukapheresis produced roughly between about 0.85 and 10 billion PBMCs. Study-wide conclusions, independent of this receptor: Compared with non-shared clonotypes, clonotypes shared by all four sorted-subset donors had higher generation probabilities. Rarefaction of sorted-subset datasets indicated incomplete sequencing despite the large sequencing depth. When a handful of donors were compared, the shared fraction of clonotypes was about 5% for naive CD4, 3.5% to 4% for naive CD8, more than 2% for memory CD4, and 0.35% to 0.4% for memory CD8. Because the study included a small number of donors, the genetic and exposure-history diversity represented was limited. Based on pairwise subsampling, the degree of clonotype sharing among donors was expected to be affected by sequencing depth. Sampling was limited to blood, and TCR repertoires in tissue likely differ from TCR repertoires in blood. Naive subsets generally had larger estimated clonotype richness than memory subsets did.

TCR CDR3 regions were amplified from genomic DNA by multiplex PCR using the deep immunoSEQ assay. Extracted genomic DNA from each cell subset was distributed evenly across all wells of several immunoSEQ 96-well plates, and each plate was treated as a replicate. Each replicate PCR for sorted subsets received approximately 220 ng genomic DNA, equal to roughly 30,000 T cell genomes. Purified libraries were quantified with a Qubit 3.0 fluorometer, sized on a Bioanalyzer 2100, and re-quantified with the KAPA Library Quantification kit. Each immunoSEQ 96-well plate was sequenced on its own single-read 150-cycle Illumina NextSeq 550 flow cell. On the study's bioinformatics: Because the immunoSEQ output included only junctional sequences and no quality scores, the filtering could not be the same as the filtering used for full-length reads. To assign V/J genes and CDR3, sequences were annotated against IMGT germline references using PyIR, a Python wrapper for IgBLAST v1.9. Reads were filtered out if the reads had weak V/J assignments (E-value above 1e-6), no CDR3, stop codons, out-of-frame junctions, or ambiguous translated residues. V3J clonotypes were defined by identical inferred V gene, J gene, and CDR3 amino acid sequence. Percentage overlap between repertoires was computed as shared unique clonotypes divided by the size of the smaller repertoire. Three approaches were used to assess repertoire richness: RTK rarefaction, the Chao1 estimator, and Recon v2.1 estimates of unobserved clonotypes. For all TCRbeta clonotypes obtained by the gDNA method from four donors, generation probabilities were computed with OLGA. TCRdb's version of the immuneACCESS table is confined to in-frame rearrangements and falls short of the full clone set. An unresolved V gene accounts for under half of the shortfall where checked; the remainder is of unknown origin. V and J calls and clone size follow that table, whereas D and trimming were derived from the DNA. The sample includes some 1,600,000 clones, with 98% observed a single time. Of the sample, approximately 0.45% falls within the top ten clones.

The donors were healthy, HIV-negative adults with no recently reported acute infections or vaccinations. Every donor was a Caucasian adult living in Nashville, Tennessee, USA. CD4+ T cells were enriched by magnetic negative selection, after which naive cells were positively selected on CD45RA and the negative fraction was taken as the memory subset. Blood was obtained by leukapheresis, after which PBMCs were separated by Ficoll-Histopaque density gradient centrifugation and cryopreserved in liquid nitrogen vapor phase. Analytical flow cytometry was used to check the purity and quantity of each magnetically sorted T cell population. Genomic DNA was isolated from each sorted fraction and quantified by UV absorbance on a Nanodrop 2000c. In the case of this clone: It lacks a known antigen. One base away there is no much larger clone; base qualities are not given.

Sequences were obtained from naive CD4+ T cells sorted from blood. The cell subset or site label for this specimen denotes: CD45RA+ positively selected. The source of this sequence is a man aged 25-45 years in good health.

The CDR3: CSVEFLPGYEQYF. The DNA reads TGCAGCGTTGAGTTCCTCCCTGGGTACGAGCAGTACTTC. In this chain, TRBV29-1 is recombined with TRBJ2-7; the D gene remains uncertain. V is pared back by 3 bases and J by 4 bases, with 13 bases lying between the germline termini. Based on the germline V gene, the CDR1 and CDR2 sequences are SQVTM and ANQGSEA. Counted from cysteine to phenylalanine, this CDR3 has 13 amino acids. Only CDR3 DNA remains: 39 bases, in frame from the first base.